The entry below describes one T cell receptor (beta chain). Its matching antigen is unknown. This sample is drawn from a study of cytomegalovirus exposure and HLA in healthy donors. The validation cohort, a group of roughly 120 subjects, included the donors and was separate from the approximately 680-subject first cohort. Overall study results and limits: A few CMV-associated chains proved CMV antigen-specific in vitro. Subsequent analysis of the roughly 120 validation repertoires found a tendency for first-cohort TCR clusters to co-occur.

Unmatched junction bases numbered 7, after V lost 4 bases and J lost 4 bases. CDR3 size: 16 residues. CDR1 and CDR2 from the germline V gene are LNHDA and SQIVND (reference sequence). Here immunoSEQ multiplex PCR was the method, and the copy in TCRdb shows in-frame clones only, minus some. The table lists approximately 120,000 clones, about 94% of them singletons. Sequences were obtained from PBMCs. This clonotype was sampled from a woman younger than 35 in good health and CMV-seronegative. The J gene is TRBJ2-1, the V gene TRBV19; 10 bases agree with TRBD2. CDR3 amino acids: CASSKASGSIYNEQFF. CDR3 in DNA: TGTGCCAGTAGTAAGGCTAGCGGGAGTATTTACAATGAGCAGTTCTTC.